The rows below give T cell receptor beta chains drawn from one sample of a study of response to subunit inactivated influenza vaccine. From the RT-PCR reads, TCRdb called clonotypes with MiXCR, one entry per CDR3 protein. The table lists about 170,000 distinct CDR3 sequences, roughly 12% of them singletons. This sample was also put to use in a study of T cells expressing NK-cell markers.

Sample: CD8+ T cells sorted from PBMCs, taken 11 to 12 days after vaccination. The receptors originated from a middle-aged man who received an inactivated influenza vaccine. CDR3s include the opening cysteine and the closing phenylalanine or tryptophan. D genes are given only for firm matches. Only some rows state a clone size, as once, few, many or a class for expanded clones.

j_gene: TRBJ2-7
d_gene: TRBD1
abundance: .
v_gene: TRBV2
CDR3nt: TGTGCCAGCAGTGAAACAGGGGCCGTTTACGAGCAGTACTTC
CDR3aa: CASSETGAVYEQYF

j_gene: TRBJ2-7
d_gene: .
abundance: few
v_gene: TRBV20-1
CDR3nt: TGCAGTGCTAGAGCCTACGAGCAGTACTTC
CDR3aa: CSARAYEQYF

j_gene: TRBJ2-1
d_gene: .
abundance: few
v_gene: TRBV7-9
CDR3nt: TGTGCCAGCAGTTACCAGGGGAACAATGAGCAGTTCTTC
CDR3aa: CASSYQGNNEQFF

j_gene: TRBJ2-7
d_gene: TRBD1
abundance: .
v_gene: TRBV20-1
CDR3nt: TGCAGTGCTAACAGGGGGCGGACCTACGAGCAGTACTTC
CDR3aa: CSANRGRTYEQYF

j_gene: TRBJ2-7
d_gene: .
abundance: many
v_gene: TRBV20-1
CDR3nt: TGCAGTGCTAGAGATTTCAAGGGGGAAACCTACGAGCAGTACTTC
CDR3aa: CSARDFKGETYEQYF

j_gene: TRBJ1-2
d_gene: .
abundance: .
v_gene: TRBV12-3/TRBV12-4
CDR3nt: TGTGCCAGCAGCCCCCAAGCTTACTATGGCTACACCTTC
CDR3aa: CASSPQAYYGYTF

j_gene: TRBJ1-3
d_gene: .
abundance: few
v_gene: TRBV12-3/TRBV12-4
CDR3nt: TGTGCCAGTGCCGACAGTAACTCTGGAAACACCATATATTTT
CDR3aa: CASADSNSGNTIYF

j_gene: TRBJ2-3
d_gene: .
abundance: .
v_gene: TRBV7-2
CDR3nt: TGTGCCAGCAGCTTGGACATAAACCATGGCACAGATACGCAGTATTTT
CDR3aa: CASSLDINHGTDTQYF

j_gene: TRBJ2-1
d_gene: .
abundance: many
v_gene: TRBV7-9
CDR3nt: TGTGCCAGCAGCTTCGCGGGGTTTGAGCAGTTCTTC
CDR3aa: CASSFAGFEQFF

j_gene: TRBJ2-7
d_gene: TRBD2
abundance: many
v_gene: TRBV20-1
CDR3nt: TGCAGTGCTAGACGTGGGGGGGGATTACCCTACGAGCAGTACTTC
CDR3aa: CSARRGGGLPYEQYF

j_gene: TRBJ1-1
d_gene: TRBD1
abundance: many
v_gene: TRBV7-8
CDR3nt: TGTGCCAGCAGCCAGGGACAGGGGTATGTTAACACTGAAGCTTTCTTT
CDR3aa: CASSQGQGYVNTEAFF